This TCR beta chain emerged from a study of tumor-infiltrating lymphocytes in primary liver carcinoma. It was unsorted whole blood that yielded blood RNA, and germline DNA was also extracted. TCR beta cDNA came from roughly 0.45 ug total RNA, primed with a constant-region primer. Generation of the TCR beta libraries relied on three nested multiplex PCR rounds using slightly modified ARM-PCR. The first two PCR rounds used TRBV1-TRBV30 primers with a Cbeta primer, roughly 10 cycles each. Each CDR3 protein gets one entry after TCRdb re-called the multiplex PCR reads with MiXCR. The sample contains about 310,000 distinct CDR3 sequences, more than 55% of which appear only once. This CDR3 has 20 residues. Germline assignment: CDR1 MDHEN and CDR2 SYDVKM. V gave up 6 bases and J gave up 11 bases; unmatched junction bases: 31.

The sample taken for sequencing was peripheral blood. The rearrangement links TRBV28 to TRBJ1-5, with 7 bases matching TRBD1. The receptor was derived from a man aged 35 to 55 with primary liver carcinoma and hepatitis B virus infection. The CDR3 region is CASREDRAAHSHTSKWTQHF. The CDR3 DNA is TGTGCCAGCAGAGAAGACAGGGCCGCCCATAGCCACACCTCCAAGTGGACCCAGCATTTT.